Listed below are T cell receptor beta chains from one sample, sequenced in a study of T cells in Graves' hyperthyroidism and ophthalmopathy. TCRdb redid the calling of the multiplex PCR reads with MiXCR, one entry per CDR3 protein. The sample has approximately 510,000 distinct CDR3 sequences; approximately 48% are singletons. The sequencing input was peripheral blood or thyroid tissue (not recorded which). The receptors stem from an adult woman with Graves' disease, either hyperthyroidism or ophthalmopathy (not recorded which). Both conserved end residues are part of each CDR3. Each record gives: CDR3 protein, CDR3 DNA, V gene, J gene, clone size, D gene, CDR3 length. D genes are given only for firm matches. Clone size is not always given. Where it is, it says once, few, many or a class for expanded clones.

CDR3aa: CSSFSGGKSAYEQYF
CDR3nt: TGCAGCAGTTTTAGCGGGGGTAAATCCGCTTACGAGCAGTACTTC
v_gene: TRBV29-1
j_gene: TRBJ2-7
abundance: .
d_gene: TRBD2
len: 15

CDR3aa: CASSLEGRVSSYEQYF
CDR3nt: TGTGCCAGCAGCTTAGAAGGACGGGTGAGCTCCTACGAGCAGTACTTC
v_gene: TRBV7-2
j_gene: TRBJ2-7
abundance: few
d_gene: .
len: 16

CDR3aa: CASSLTSGYNEKLFF
CDR3nt: TGTGCCAGCAGCTTAACGTCAGGGTATAATGAAAAACTGTTTTTT
v_gene: TRBV7-3
j_gene: TRBJ1-4
abundance: .
d_gene: .
len: 15

CDR3aa: CASRNPGTYASGNTIYF
CDR3nt: TGTGCCAGTCGTAATCCCGGGACATACGCCTCTGGAAACACCATATATTTT
v_gene: TRBV19
j_gene: TRBJ1-3
abundance: .
d_gene: .
len: 17

CDR3aa: CASSLNVGSHEQYF
CDR3nt: TGTGCCAGCAGTTTAAATGTCGGCAGCCACGAGCAGTACTTC
v_gene: TRBV25-1
j_gene: TRBJ2-7
abundance: .
d_gene: .
len: 14

CDR3aa: CSVLRQGRGLYGYTF
CDR3nt: TGCAGCGTCCTAAGACAGGGGAGGGGACTCTATGGCTACACCTTC
v_gene: TRBV29-1
j_gene: TRBJ1-2
abundance: .
d_gene: TRBD1
len: 15

CDR3aa: CASSLAPTGTANTEAFF
CDR3nt: TGCGCCAGCAGCTTGGCCCCCACCGGGACAGCGAACACTGAAGCTTTCTTT
v_gene: TRBV5-1
j_gene: TRBJ1-1
abundance: many
d_gene: TRBD1
len: 17

CDR3aa: CASSDLADYEKLFF
CDR3nt: TGTGCCAGCAGTGACTTGGCGGACTATGAAAAACTGTTTTTT
v_gene: TRBV2
j_gene: TRBJ1-4
abundance: .
d_gene: .
len: 14

CDR3aa: CAISVGRNLSNQPQHF
CDR3nt: TGTGCCATCAGTGTCGGACGGAACCTTAGCAATCAGCCCCAGCATTTT
v_gene: TRBV6-1
j_gene: TRBJ1-5
abundance: .
d_gene: .
len: 16

CDR3aa: CATSTLSNQPQHF
CDR3nt: TGTGCCACCAGTACGTTGAGTAATCAGCCCCAGCATTTT
v_gene: TRBV24-1
j_gene: TRBJ1-5
abundance: .
d_gene: .
len: 13

CDR3aa: CASSSLLAGALNTGELFF
CDR3nt: TGCGCCAGCAGCTCTCTCCTAGCGGGGGCCTTAAACACCGGGGAGCTGTTTTTT
v_gene: TRBV5-1
j_gene: TRBJ2-2
abundance: few
d_gene: TRBD2
len: 18

CDR3aa: CASSRGGWGGNQPQHF
CDR3nt: TGTGCCAGCAGCCGGGGTGGCTGGGGAGGAAATCAGCCCCAGCATTTT
v_gene: TRBV7-9
j_gene: TRBJ1-5
abundance: .
d_gene: .
len: 16

CDR3aa: CASSSRTGTSYEQYF
CDR3nt: TGTGCCAGCAGCTCAAGGACAGGGACCTCCTATGAGCAGTACTTC
v_gene: TRBV7-8
j_gene: TRBJ2-7
abundance: .
d_gene: TRBD1
len: 15

CDR3aa: CSARGVGQHQAFF
CDR3nt: TGCAGTGCTAGAGGCGTGGGACAGCACCAAGCTTTCTTT
v_gene: TRBV20-1
j_gene: TRBJ1-1
abundance: .
d_gene: TRBD1
len: 13

CDR3aa: CASSLDAGQGAYEQYF
CDR3nt: TGCGCCAGCAGCTTGGACGCGGGACAGGGAGCCTACGAGCAGTACTTC
v_gene: TRBV5-1
j_gene: TRBJ2-7
abundance: many
d_gene: TRBD1
len: 16

CDR3aa: CAISITGTRGNEHF
CDR3nt: TGTGCCATCAGCATCACCGGGACTAGGGGCAACGAGCATTTT
v_gene: TRBV10-3
j_gene: TRBJ1-5
abundance: .
d_gene: .
len: 14

CDR3aa: CASSRARDGFNYGYTF
CDR3nt: TGTGCCAGCAGCCGAGCCCGGGACGGATTCAACTATGGCTACACCTTC
v_gene: TRBV14
j_gene: TRBJ1-2
abundance: once
d_gene: .
len: 16

CDR3aa: CSATPWDRGLGYGYTF
CDR3nt: TGCAGTGCTACCCCCTGGGACAGGGGGCTGGGGTACGGCTACACCTTC
v_gene: TRBV20-1
j_gene: TRBJ1-2
abundance: many
d_gene: TRBD1
len: 16

CDR3aa: CASSTRTVQETQYF
CDR3nt: TGTGCCAGCAGCACCCGAACAGTCCAAGAGACCCAGTACTTC
v_gene: TRBV7-9
j_gene: TRBJ2-5
abundance: many
d_gene: .
len: 14

CDR3aa: CASSPGSEKDGYTF
CDR3nt: TGTGCCAGCAGTCCCGGGTCGGAAAAGGATGGCTACACCTTC
v_gene: TRBV7-6
j_gene: TRBJ1-2
abundance: .
d_gene: .
len: 14

CDR3aa: CATSGLGQNTGELFF
CDR3nt: TGTGCCACCAGTGGATTGGGCCAGAACACCGGGGAGCTGTTTTTT
v_gene: TRBV24-1
j_gene: TRBJ2-2
abundance: .
d_gene: .
len: 15

CDR3aa: CASSRSGQGMKKLFF
CDR3nt: TGTGCCAGCAGCCGATCGGGACAGGGGATGAAAAAACTGTTTTTT
v_gene: TRBV4-2
j_gene: TRBJ1-4
abundance: few
d_gene: TRBD1
len: 15

CDR3aa: CASSGRAGELFF
CDR3nt: TGTGCCAGTAGTGGTAGGGCCGGGGAGCTGTTTTTT
v_gene: TRBV19
j_gene: TRBJ2-2
abundance: .
d_gene: .
len: 12

CDR3aa: CAISPGTSGDYEQYF
CDR3nt: TGTGCCATCAGCCCTGGGACTAGCGGAGACTACGAGCAGTACTTC
v_gene: TRBV10-3
j_gene: TRBJ2-7
abundance: .
d_gene: TRBD2
len: 15

CDR3aa: CASSPPSSVGSPLHF
CDR3nt: TGTGCCAGCTCACCACCGTCATCTGTGGGGTCACCCCTCCACTTT
v_gene: TRBV18
j_gene: TRBJ1-6
abundance: .
d_gene: .
len: 15

CDR3aa: CASSPPGVDTYEQYF
CDR3nt: TGTGCCAGCAGCCCCCCCGGTGTCGACACCTACGAGCAGTACTTC
v_gene: TRBV7-6
j_gene: TRBJ2-7
abundance: few
d_gene: .
len: 15

CDR3aa: CASRAPGLLGEKLFF
CDR3nt: TGTGCCAGCAGGGCCCCGGGACTATTAGGTGAAAAACTGTTTTTT
v_gene: TRBV25-1
j_gene: TRBJ1-4
abundance: .
d_gene: .
len: 15

CDR3aa: CSVERGQGARTDTQYF
CDR3nt: TGCAGCGTTGAACGAGGACAGGGAGCACGCACAGATACGCAGTATTTT
v_gene: TRBV29-1
j_gene: TRBJ2-3
abundance: .
d_gene: TRBD1
len: 16

CDR3aa: CASSPRIYPDHEQYF
CDR3nt: TGTGCCAGCAGCCCCCGAATTTACCCGGACCACGAGCAGTACTTC
v_gene: TRBV9
j_gene: TRBJ2-7
abundance: once
d_gene: .
len: 15

CDR3aa: CASSGWTGNTGELFF
CDR3nt: TGTGCCAGCAGTGGATGGACAGGGAACACCGGGGAGCTGTTTTTT
v_gene: TRBV25-1
j_gene: TRBJ2-2
abundance: .
d_gene: TRBD1
len: 15